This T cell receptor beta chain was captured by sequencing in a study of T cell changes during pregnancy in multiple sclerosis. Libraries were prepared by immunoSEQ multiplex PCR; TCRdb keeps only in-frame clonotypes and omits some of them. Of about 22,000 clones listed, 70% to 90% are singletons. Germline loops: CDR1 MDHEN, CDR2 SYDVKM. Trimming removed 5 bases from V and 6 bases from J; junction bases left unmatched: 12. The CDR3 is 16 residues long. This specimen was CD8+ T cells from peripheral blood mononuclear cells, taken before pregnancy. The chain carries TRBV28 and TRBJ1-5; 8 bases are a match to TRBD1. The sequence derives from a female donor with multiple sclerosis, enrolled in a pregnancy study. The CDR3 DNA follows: TGTGCCAGCAGTCCTAGAGGACAGGGTCCGGGTCAGCCCCAGCATTTT. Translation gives CASSPRGQGPGQPQHF.